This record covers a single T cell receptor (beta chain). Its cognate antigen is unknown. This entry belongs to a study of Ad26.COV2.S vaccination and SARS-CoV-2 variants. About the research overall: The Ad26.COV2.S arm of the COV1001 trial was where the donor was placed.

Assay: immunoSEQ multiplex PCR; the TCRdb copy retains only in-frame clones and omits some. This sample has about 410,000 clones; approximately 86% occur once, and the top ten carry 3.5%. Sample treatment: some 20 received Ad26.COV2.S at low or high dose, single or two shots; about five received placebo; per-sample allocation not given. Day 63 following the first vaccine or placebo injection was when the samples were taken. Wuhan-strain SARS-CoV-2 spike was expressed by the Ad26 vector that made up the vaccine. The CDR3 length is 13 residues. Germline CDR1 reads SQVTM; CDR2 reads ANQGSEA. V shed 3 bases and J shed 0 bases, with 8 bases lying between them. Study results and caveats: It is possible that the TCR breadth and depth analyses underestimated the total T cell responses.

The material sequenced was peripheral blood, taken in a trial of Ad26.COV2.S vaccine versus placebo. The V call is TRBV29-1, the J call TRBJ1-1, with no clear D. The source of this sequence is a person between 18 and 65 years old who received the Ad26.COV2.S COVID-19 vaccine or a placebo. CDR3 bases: TGCAGCGTTGATGGCCAGTTGAACACTGAAGCTTTCTTT. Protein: CSVDGQLNTEAFF.